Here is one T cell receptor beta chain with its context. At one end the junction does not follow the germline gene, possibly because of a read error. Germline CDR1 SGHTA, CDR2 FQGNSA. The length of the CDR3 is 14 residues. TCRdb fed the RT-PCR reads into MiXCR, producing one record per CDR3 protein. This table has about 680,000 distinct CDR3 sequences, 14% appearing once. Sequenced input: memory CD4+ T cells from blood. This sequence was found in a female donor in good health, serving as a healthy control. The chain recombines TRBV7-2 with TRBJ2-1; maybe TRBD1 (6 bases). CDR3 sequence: CVSSTGTHNNEQFF. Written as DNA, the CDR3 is TGTGTCAGCAGCACAGGGACCCATAACAATGAGCAGTTCTTC.